This note documents a single TCR beta chain sequence. Per the study methods: Reference gene primer amplification in the assay estimated nucleated cell counts. TCRdb keeps only in-frame clones here, not all; method: immunoSEQ multiplex PCR. That table furnishes V, J and clone size, whereas the DNA furnished D and trimming. Of more than 150,000 clones listed, 89% are singletons. The data derive from a study of blood T cell repertoires in COVID-19. On the study more broadly: The analysed material was cDNA or gDNA that came from T cells, B-cell-depleted T cells, or PBMCs.

Sequenced sample: peripheral blood. This receptor was identified in a man in his sixties with acute or convalescent COVID-19.

The CDR3 loop reads CATQPTGYGYTF. CDR3 coding DNA: TGTGCCACCCAACCGACAGGGTATGGCTACACCTTC. The V call is TRBV19, the J call TRBJ1-2; the match to TRBD1 covers 7 bases. The CDR3 contains 12 residues. Germline V CDR1 and CDR2: LNHDA, SQIVND (reference sequence). With V trimmed by 10 bases and J by 5 bases, 7 bases remained unmatched. The full variable domain, with the rest looked up from reference TRBV19 and TRBJ1-2, is DGGITQSPKYLFRKEGQNVTLSCEQNLNHDAMYWYRQDPGQGLRLIYYSQIVNDFQKGDIAEGYSVSREKKESFPLTVTSAQKNPTAFYLCATQPTGYGYTFGSGTRLTVV.